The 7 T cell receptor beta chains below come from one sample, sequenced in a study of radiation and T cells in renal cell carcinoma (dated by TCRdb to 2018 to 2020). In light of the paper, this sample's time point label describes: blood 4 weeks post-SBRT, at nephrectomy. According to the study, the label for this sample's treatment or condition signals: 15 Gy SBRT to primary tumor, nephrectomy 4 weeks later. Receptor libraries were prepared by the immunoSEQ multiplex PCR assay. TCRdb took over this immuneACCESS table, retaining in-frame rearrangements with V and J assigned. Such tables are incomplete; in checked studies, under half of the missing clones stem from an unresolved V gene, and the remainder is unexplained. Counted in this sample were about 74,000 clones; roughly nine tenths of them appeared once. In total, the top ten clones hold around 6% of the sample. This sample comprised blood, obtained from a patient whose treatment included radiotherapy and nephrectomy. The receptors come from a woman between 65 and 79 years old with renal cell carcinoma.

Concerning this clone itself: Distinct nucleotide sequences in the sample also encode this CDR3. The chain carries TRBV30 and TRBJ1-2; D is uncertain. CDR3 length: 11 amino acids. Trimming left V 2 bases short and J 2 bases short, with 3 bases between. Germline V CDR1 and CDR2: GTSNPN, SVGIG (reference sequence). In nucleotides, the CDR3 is TGTGCCTGGAGTTCAAACTATGGCTACACCTTC. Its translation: CAWSSNYGYTF.

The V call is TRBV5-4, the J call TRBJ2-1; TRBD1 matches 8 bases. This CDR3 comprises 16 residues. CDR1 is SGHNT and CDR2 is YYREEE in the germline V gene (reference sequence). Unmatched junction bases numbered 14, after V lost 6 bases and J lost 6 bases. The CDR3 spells CASTSGPRGLRNEQFF. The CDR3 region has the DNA TGTGCCAGCACCTCCGGCCCCAGGGGGCTTCGCAATGAGCAGTTCTTC.

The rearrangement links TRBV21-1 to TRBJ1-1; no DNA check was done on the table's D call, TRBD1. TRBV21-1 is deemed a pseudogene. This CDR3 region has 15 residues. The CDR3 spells CASSKSPDRVTEAFF. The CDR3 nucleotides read TGTGCCAGCAGCAAATCCCCGGACAGGGTTACTGAAGCTTTCTTT.

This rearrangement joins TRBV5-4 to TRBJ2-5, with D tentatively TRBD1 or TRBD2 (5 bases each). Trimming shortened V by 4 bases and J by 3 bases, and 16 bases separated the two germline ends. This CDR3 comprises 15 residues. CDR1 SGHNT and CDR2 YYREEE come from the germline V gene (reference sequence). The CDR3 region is CASSVRPGRKETQYF. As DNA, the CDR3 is TGTGCCAGCAGCGTCCGGCCGGGACGGAAAGAGACCCAGTACTTC.

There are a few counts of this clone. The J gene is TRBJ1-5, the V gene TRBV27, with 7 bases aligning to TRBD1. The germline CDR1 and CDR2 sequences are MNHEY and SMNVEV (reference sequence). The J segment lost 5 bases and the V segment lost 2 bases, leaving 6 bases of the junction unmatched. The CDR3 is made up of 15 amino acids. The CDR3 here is CASSLRGQGYQPQHF. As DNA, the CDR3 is TGTGCCAGCAGTTTAAGGGGGCAGGGGTATCAGCCCCAGCATTTT.

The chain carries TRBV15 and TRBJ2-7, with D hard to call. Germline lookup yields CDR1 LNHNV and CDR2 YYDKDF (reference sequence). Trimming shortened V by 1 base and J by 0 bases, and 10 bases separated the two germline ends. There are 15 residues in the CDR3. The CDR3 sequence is CATSRGGTHSYEQYF. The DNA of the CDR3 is TGTGCCACCAGCAGAGGTGGTACTCACTCCTACGAGCAGTACTTC.

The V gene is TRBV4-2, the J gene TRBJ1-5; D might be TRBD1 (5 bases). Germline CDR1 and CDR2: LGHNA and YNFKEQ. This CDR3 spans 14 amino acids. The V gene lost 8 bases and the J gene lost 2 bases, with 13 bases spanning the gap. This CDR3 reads CASQRGGGNQPQHF. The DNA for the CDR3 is TGTGCCAGCCAGAGGGGCGGGGGCAATCAGCCCCAGCATTTT.